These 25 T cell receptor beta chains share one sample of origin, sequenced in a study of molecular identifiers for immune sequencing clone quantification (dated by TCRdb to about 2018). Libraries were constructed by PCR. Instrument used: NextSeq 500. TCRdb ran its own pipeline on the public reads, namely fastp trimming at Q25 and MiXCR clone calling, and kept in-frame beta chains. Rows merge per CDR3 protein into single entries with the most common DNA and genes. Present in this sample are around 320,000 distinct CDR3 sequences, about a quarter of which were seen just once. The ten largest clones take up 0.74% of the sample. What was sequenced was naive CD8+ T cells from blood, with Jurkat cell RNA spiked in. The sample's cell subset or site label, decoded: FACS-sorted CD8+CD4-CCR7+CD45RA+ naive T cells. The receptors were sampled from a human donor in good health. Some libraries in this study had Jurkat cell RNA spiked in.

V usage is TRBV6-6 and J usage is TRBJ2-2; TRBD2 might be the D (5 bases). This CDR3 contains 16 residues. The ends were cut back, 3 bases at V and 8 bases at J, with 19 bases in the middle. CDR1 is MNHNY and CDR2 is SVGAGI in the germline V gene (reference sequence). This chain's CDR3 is CASSYYENLRRGELFF. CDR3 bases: TGTGCCAGCAGTTATTACGAAAACCTGCGGAGGGGGGAGCTGTTTTTT.

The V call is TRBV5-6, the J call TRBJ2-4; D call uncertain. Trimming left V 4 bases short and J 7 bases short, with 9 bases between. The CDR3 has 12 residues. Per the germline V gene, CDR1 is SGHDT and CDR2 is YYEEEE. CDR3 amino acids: CASSHMDNIQYF. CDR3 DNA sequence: TGTGCCAGCAGCCACATGGACAACATTCAGTACTTC.

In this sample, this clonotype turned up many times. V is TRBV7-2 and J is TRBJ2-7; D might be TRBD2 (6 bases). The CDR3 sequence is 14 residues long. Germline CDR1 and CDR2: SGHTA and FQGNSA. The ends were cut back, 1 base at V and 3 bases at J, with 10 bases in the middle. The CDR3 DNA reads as TGTGCCAGCAGCTTAGGTCGGGGGAACTACGAGCAGTACTTC. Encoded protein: CASSLGRGNYEQYF.

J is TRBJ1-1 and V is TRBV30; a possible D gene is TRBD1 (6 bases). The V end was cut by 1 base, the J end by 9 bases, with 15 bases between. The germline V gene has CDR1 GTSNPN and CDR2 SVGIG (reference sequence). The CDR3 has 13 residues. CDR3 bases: TGTGCCTGGAGTGGTGTAACAGGGACGCAAGCTTTCTTT. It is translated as CAWSGVTGTQAFF.

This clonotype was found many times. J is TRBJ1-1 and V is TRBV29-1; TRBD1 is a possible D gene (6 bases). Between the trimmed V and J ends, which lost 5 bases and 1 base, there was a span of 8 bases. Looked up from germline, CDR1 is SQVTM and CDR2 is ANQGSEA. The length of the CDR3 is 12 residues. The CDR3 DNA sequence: TGCAGCGTTACAGGGCCGAACACTGAAGCTTTCTTT. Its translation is CSVTGPNTEAFF.

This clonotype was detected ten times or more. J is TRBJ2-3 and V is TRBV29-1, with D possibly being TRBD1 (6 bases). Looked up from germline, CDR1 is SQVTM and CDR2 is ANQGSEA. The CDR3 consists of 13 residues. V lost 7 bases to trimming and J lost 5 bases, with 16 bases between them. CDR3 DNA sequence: TGCAGCGCCATGAACAGGGTTCAAGATACGCAGTATTTT. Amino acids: CSAMNRVQDTQYF.

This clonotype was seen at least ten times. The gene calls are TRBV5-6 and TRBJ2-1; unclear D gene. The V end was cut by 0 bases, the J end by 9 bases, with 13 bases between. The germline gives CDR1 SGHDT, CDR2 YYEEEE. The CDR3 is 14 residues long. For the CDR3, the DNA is TGTGCCAGCAGCTTGGGGCAGGTTCTCGGTGAGCAGTTCTTC. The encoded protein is CASSLGQVLGEQFF.

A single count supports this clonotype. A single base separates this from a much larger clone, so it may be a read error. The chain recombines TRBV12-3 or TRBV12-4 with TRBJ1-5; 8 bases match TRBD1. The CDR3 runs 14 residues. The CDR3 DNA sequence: TGTGCCGGCAGCCACGGACAGGGCGATCAGCCCCAGCATTTT. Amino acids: CAGSHGQGDQPQHF.

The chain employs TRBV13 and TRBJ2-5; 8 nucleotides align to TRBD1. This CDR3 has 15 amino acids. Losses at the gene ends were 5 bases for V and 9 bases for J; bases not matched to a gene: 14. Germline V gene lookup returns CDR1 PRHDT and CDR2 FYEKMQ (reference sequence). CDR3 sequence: CASSHRDRQSGAQYF. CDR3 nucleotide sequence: TGTGCCAGCAGCCACCGGGACAGGCAATCGGGGGCCCAGTACTTC. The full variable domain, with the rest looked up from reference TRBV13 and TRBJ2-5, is AAGVIQSPRHLIKEKRETATLKCYPIPRHDTVYWYQQGPGQDPQFLISFYEKMQSDKGSIPDRFSAQQFSDYHSELNMSSLELGDSALYFCASSHRDRQSGAQYFGPGTRLLVL.

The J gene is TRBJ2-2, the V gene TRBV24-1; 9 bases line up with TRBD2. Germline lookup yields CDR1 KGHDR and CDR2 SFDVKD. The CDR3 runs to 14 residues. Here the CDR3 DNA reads TGTGATTCGAGCGGGGGGCCGAGAGCCGGGGAGCTGTTTTTT. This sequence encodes CDSSGGPRAGELFF.

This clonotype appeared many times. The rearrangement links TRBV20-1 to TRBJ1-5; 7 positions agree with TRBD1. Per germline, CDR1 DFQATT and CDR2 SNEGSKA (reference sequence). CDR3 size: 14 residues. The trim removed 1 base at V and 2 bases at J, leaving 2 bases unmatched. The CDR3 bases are TGCAGTGCTAGAGTGGGGACAGGCAATCAGCCCCAGCATTTT. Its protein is CSARVGTGNQPQHF.

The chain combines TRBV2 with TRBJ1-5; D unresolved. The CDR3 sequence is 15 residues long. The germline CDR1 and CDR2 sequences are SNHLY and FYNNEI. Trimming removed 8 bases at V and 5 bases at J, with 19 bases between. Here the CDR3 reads CASHLYGRADQPQHF. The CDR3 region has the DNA TGTGCCAGCCACCTTTACGGGAGGGCGGATCAGCCCCAGCATTTT.

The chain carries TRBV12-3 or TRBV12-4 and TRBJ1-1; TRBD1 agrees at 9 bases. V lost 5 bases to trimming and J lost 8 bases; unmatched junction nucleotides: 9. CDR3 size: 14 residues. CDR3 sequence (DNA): TGTGCCAGCAGTCCTTCCCTGGGACAGGGAGAAGCTTTCTTT. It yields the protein CASSPSLGQGEAFF.

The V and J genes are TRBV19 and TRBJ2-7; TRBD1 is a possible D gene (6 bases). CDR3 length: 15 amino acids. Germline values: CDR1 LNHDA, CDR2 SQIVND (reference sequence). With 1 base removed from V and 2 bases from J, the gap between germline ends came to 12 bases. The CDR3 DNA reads TGTGCCAGTAGTATAGCCACAGGGACCCCCTACGAGCAGTACTTC. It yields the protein CASSIATGTPYEQYF.

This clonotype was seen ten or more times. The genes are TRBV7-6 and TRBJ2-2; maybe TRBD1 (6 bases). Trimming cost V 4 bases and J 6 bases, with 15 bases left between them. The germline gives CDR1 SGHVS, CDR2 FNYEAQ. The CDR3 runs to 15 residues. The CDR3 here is CASSSRTDVAGELFF. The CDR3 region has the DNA TGTGCCAGCAGCTCACGGACAGACGTCGCCGGGGAGCTGTTTTTT. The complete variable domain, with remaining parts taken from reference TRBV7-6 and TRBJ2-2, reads GAGVSQSPRYKVTKRGQDVALRCDPISGHVSLYWYRQALGQGPEFLTYFNYEAQQDKSGLPNDRFSAERPEGSISTLTIQRTEQRDSAMYRCASSSRTDVAGELFFGEGSRLTVL.

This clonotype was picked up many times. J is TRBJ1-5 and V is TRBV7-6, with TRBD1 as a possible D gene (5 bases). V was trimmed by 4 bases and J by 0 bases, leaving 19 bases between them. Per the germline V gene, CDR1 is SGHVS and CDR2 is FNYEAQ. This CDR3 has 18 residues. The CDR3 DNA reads TGTGCCAGCAGCTCCCGGGACGCCCGAACCTATAGCAATCAGCCCCAGCATTTT. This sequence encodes CASSSRDARTYSNQPQHF.

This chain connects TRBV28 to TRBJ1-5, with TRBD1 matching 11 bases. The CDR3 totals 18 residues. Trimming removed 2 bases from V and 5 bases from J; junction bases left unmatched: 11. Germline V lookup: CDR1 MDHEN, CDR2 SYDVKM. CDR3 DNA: TGTGCCAGCAGTTTAAAGGTTCGGGACAGGGGGTTTCATCAGCCCCAGCATTTT. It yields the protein CASSLKVRDRGFHQPQHF.

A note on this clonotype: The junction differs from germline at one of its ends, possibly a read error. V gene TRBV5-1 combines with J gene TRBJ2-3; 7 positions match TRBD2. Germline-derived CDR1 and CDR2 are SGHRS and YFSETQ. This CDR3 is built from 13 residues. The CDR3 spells CAGSLTSTGARYF. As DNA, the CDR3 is TGCGCCGGCAGCTTGACTAGCACAGGTGCGCGGTATTTT. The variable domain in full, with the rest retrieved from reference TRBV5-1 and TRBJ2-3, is KAGVTQTPRYLIKTRGQQVTLSCSPISGHRSVSWYQQTPGQGLQFLFEYFSETQRNKGNFPGRFSGRQFSNSRSEMNVSTLELGDSALYLCAGSLTSTGARYFGPGTRLTVL.

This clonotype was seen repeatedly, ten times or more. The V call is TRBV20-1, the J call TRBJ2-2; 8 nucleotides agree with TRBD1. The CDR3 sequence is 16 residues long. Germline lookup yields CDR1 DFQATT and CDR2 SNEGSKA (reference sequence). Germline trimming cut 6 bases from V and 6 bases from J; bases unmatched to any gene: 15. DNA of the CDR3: TGCAGTGCGTCCTACCAGGGGGCGCGTGGCTCCGGGGAGCTGTTTTTT. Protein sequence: CSASYQGARGSGELFF.

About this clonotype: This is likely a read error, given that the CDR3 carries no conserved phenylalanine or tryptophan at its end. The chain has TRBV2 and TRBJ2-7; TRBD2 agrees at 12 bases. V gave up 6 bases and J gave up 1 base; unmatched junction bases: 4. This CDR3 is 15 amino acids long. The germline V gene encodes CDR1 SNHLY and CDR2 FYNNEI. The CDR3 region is CASSVLAGGSYEQYL. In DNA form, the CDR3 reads TGTGCCAGCAGCGTACTAGCGGGAGGTTCCTACGAGCAGTACTTA.

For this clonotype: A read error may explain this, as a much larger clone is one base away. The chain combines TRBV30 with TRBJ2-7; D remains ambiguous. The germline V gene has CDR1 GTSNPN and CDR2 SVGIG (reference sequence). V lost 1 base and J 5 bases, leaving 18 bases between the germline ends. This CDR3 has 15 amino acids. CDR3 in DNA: TGTGCCTGGAGTGACATCGATGGGCGCACCAACGAGCAGTACTTC. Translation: CAWSDIDGRTNEQYF.

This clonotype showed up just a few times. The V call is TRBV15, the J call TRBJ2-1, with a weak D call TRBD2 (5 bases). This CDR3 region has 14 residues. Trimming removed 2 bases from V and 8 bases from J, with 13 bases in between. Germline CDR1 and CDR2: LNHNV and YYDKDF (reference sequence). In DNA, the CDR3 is TGTGCCACCAGCAGACCCCTAGGGAGCGATGAGCAGTTCTTC. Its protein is CATSRPLGSDEQFF.

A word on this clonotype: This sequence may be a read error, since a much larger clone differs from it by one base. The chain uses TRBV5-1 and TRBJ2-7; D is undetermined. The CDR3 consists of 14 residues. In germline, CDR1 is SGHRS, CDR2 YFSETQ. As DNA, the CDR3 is TGCGCCAGCAGCTTGGCCCCGGAAACCTACAAGCAGTACTTC. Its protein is CASSLAPETYKQYF.

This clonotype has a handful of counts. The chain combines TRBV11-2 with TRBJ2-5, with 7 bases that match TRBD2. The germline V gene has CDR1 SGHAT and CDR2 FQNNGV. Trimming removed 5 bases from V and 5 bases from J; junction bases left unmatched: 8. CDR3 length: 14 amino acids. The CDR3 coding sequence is TGTGCCAGCAGCCTGAGCGGGACTGGTGAGACCCAGTACTTC. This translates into CASSLSGTGETQYF.

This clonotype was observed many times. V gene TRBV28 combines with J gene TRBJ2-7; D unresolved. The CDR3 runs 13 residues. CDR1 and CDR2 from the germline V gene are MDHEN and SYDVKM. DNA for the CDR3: TGTGCTAGCTCCCTTAGGGTCGCAGGCGAGCAGTACTTC. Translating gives CASSLRVAGEQYF.